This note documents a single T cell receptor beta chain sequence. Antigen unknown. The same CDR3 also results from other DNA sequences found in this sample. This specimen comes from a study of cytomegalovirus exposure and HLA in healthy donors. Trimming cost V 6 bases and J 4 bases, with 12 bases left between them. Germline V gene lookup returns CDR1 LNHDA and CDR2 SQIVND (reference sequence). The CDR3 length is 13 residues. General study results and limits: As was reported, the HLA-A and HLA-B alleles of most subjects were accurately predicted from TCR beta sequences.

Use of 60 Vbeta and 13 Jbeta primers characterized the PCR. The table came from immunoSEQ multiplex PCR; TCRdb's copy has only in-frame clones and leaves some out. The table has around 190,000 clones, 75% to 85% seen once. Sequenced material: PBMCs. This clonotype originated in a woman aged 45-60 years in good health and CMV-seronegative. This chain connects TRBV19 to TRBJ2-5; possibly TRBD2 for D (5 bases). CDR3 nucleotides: TGTGCCAGTAGGGGGTTGGCGGGAGAGACCCAGTACTTC. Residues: CASRGLAGETQYF.